These 30 T cell receptor beta chains came from one sample sequenced in a study of graft-versus-host responses after intestinal transplantation. Both intraepithelial and lamina propria lymphocytes were released by processing graft tissue. The assay was immunoSEQ multiplex PCR, and TCRdb's table has in-frame clones only and misses some. This sample yields approximately 63,000 clones, of which about nine tenths are seen a single time; around 1.7% belongs to the top ten. The source was ileum tissue, collected around 350 days after transplant. The source is a human patient who received an intestinal transplant, so some T cells may come from the graft donor.

The chain combines TRBV6-6 with TRBJ1-6; 9 bases map to TRBD1. Germline CDR1 MNHNY, CDR2 SVGAGI (reference sequence). The CDR3 is 14 residues long. J lost 4 bases, V lost 5 bases, and 0 bases had no gene match. CDR3 sequence (DNA): TGTGCCAGCAGTGACAGGGGGTATAATTCACCCCTCCACTTT. Its translation: CASSDRGYNSPLHF.

This sequence joins TRBV6-4 and TRBJ1-5, with 10 bases identical to TRBD1. CDR1 MRHNA and CDR2 SNTAGT come from the germline V gene. CDR3 length equals 18 residues. The ends lost 5 bases at V and 4 bases at J; junction bases unmatched: 14. The CDR3 coding sequence is TGTGCCAGCAGTCACCTCGGGGGACAGGGGTCCCTGAATCAGCCCCAGCATTTT. Translation: CASSHLGGQGSLNQPQHF.

In this sample, this clone turned up a few times. The rearrangement joins TRBV6-5 to TRBJ2-7; D is uncertain. The CDR3 is made up of 14 amino acids. Per germline, CDR1 MNHEY and CDR2 SVGAGI. V shed 6 bases and J shed 2 bases, with 14 bases lying between them. DNA for the CDR3: TGTGCCAGCAGCCTAGACCTGGGAACCTACGAGCAGTACTTC. Protein product: CASSLDLGTYEQYF.

This clone was found a few times. The chain carries TRBV5-5 and TRBJ1-5; no firm D call. This CDR3 is 16 amino acids long. Trimming removed 1 base at V and 0 bases at J, with 11 bases between. The germline gives CDR1 SGHKS, CDR2 YYEKEE (reference sequence). The CDR3 loop is CASSLQQTYSNQPQHF. CDR3 coding DNA: TGTGCCAGCAGCTTGCAACAGACCTATAGCAATCAGCCCCAGCATTTT.

The rearrangement joins TRBV29-1 to TRBJ2-1; 9 bases are shared with TRBD2. V dropped 3 bases and J dropped 8; count of bases not matched to a gene: 20. The germline V gene encodes CDR1 SQVTM and CDR2 ANQGSEA. The CDR3 extends over 18 amino acids. Here the CDR3 reads CSVEGREEGSGSEDEQFF. The CDR3, as DNA: TGCAGCGTTGAGGGCAGGGAGGAGGGTAGCGGGAGTGAAGATGAGCAGTTCTTC.

The chain combines TRBV5-3 with TRBJ1-5; D is unresolved. TRBV5-3 counts as an open reading frame of uncertain function. The CDR3 is 16 amino acids. V dropped 0 bases and J dropped 6 bases, with 16 bases sitting between them. CDR3 residues: CARSLVSRTGIQPQHF. The CDR3 DNA reads TGTGCCAGAAGCTTGGTTAGTAGGACCGGGATTCAGCCCCAGCATTTT.

This clone showed up just once. This chain links TRBV6-1 with TRBJ2-1; 12 bases fit TRBD2. Germline-derived CDR1 and CDR2 are MNHNS and SASEGT. The CDR3 is 15 amino acids. The V segment lost 6 bases and the J segment 0 bases; nucleotides outside the gene matches: 0. The CDR3 DNA follows: TGTGCCAGCAGGACTAGCGGGAGCTCCTACAATGAGCAGTTCTTC. Translation: CASRTSGSSYNEQFF.

This chain uses TRBV4-1 with TRBJ2-5, with TRBD1 identical over 8 bases. J lost 2 bases, V lost 1 base, and 0 bases had no gene match. The germline gives CDR1 MGHRA, CDR2 YSYEKL. The CDR3 is made up of 14 amino acids. CDR3 DNA: TGCGCCAGCAGCCAAGGGACAGGGCAAGAGACCCAGTACTTC. Translation gives CASSQGTGQETQYF.

The chain couples TRBV15 to TRBJ2-4; the D gene is possibly TRBD2 (6 bases). Trimming cost V 8 bases and J 7 bases, with 12 bases left between them. This CDR3 is built from 12 residues. Germline CDR1 and CDR2: LNHNV and YYDKDF (reference sequence). The CDR3 bases are TGTGCCACCGAAGAAGGAGGGAACATTCAGTACTTC. This translates into CATEEGGNIQYF.

The J gene is TRBJ1-2, the V gene TRBV5-1, with unresolved D. The V and J ends lost 0 bases and 8 bases respectively, with 8 bases between them. The CDR3 sequence is 12 residues long. The germline V gene encodes CDR1 SGHRS and CDR2 YFSETQ. The CDR3 reads CASSLERGGYTF. The CDR3 nucleotides are TGCGCCAGCAGCTTGGAGCGGGGAGGCTACACCTTC.

This clone was counted a few times. This same CDR3 is encoded by further DNA sequences in the sample. V gene TRBV6-5 combines with J gene TRBJ2-2; TRBD1 is a possible D gene (6 bases). The germline gives CDR1 MNHEY, CDR2 SVGAGI. V lost 0 bases and J lost 1, with 6 bases in between. The CDR3 covers 15 residues. CDR3 coding DNA: TGTGCCAGCAGTTACTCGACAGGGAACACCGGGGAGCTGTTTTTT. Encoded protein: CASSYSTGNTGELFF.

The rearrangement links TRBV19 to TRBJ1-2, with D unresolved. CDR1 and CDR2 from the germline V gene are LNHDA and SQIVND (reference sequence). The length of the CDR3 is 13 residues. The V gene lost 9 bases and the J gene lost 3 bases, with 14 bases spanning the gap. The CDR3: CASGSTAYYGYTF. The DNA of the CDR3 is TGTGCCAGCGGATCGACTGCTTACTATGGCTACACCTTC.

The chain joins TRBV2 to TRBJ2-7, with 8 positions matching TRBD1. The ends lost 5 bases at V and 0 bases at J; junction bases unmatched: 3. This CDR3 has 14 residues. Germline values: CDR1 SNHLY, CDR2 FYNNEI. The CDR3 reads CASSYTGGSYEQYF. In nucleotides, the CDR3 is TGTGCCAGCAGTTACACAGGGGGCTCCTACGAGCAGTACTTC.

The chain has TRBV28 and TRBJ2-5, with 13 bases lining up with TRBD2. The CDR3 length is 15 residues. V trimming: 6 bases; J trimming: 4 bases; junction bases outside the gene matches: 5. Germline lookup yields CDR1 MDHEN and CDR2 SYDVKM. The CDR3 nucleotides are TGTGCCAGCAGCTACGGGACTAGCGGGATAGAGACCCAGTACTTC. Its translation is CASSYGTSGIETQYF.

The chain recombines TRBV28 with TRBJ2-7; 9 bases match TRBD2. V shed 2 bases, J shed 6 bases, and the junction held 5 bases outside the gene matches. Germline V lookup: CDR1 MDHEN, CDR2 SYDVKM. The CDR3 is 14 residues long. The DNA for the CDR3 is TGTGCCAGCAGTTTAGCGGGAGGGCCTCCCGAGCAGTACTTC. It is translated as CASSLAGGPPEQYF.

This chain links TRBV2 with TRBJ2-7, with 7 bases fitting TRBD1. Trimming at V came to 10 bases and at J to 3 bases, leaving 12 bases not matched to a gene. CDR3 length: 14 amino acids. CDR1 SNHLY and CDR2 FYNNEI come from the germline V gene. The CDR3 DNA sequence: TGTGCCATCCCAGGACAGGCGGGCAACTACGAGCAGTACTTC. It is translated as CAIPGQAGNYEQYF.

The chain uses TRBV9 and TRBJ2-3; TRBD2 matches 16 bases. Germline-derived CDR1 and CDR2 are SGDLS and YYNGEE. V lost 4 bases to trimming and J lost 6 bases; unmatched junction nucleotides: 14. This CDR3 is 19 amino acids long. This CDR3 reads CASSPSGTSGGDLLDTQYF. In DNA, the CDR3 is TGTGCCAGCAGCCCCTCCGGGACTAGCGGGGGGGACTTATTGGATACGCAGTATTTT.

The V call is TRBV28, the J call TRBJ2-7; D might be TRBD1 (6 bases). V gave up 5 bases and J gave up 1 base, with 21 bases separating them. There are 17 residues in the CDR3. Germline V gene lookup returns CDR1 MDHEN and CDR2 SYDVKM. The CDR3 coding sequence is TGTGCCAGCAGTCTGTGGGACGGGACACCTTCTTCCTACGAGCAGTACTTC. It specifies CASSLWDGTPSSYEQYF.

This clone was seen once. The V call is TRBV28, the J call TRBJ2-3; 9 bases are a match to TRBD2. Unmatched junction bases numbered 8, after V lost 3 bases and J lost 4 bases. The CDR3 consists of 16 residues. From germline, CDR1 is MDHEN and CDR2 SYDVKM. CDR3 amino acids: CASSLNSGRVSDTQYF. The CDR3 nucleotides read TGTGCCAGCAGTTTGAATAGCGGGAGAGTATCAGATACGCAGTATTTT.

This chain uses TRBV12-5 with TRBJ1-3; possible D gene TRBD1, 6 bases. The V end was cut by 0 bases, the J end by 0 bases, with 12 bases between. Per the germline V gene, CDR1 is LGHNT and CDR2 is FRNRAP. The CDR3 contains 17 residues. DNA for the CDR3: TGTGCTAGTGGTTTGGTACAGGGACGGATCTCTGGAAACACCATATATTTT. As protein: CASGLVQGRISGNTIYF.

This sequence joins TRBV18 and TRBJ2-5, with TRBD2 identical over 11 bases. CDR1 and CDR2 (germline): KGHSH, LQKENI. V shed 6 bases and J 4 bases; nucleotides not matched to a gene: 4. This CDR3 spans 14 amino acids. The CDR3 DNA sequence: TGTGCCAGCTCGTTCACTAGCGGGGGAGAGACCCAGTACTTC. Translated, it gives CASSFTSGGETQYF.

This clone was seen a handful of times. The rearrangement links TRBV19 to TRBJ1-5; TRBD1 aligns across 8 bases. Germline CDR1 LNHDA, CDR2 SQIVND (reference sequence). The ends lost 8 bases at V and 3 bases at J; junction bases unmatched: 3. CDR3 length: 13 residues. CDR3 in amino acids: CASSQGANQPQHF. The CDR3 nucleotides read TGTGCCAGTTCCCAGGGGGCCAATCAGCCCCAGCATTTT.

The rearrangement joins TRBV6-5 to TRBJ2-7; 8 bases align to TRBD2. Germline V gene lookup returns CDR1 MNHEY and CDR2 SVGAGI. This CDR3 is 16 amino acids long. Unmatched junction bases numbered 6, after V lost 0 bases and J lost 2 bases. The CDR3 sequence: CASSYSLGLVTYEQYF. CDR3 nucleotide sequence: TGTGCCAGCAGTTACTCGTTGGGACTAGTGACCTACGAGCAGTACTTC.

Only a few counts were recorded for this clone. V gene TRBV9 combines with J gene TRBJ2-4; 9 bases agree with TRBD1. This CDR3 is 16 amino acids long. V lost 4 bases and J lost 3; bases outside the gene matches: 8. CDR1 and CDR2 from the germline V gene are SGDLS and YYNGEE. CDR3 in amino acids: CASSPRTGEGKNIQYF. CDR3 in DNA: TGTGCCAGCAGCCCACGGACAGGGGAAGGCAAAAACATTCAGTACTTC.

The chain is built from TRBV7-9 and TRBJ2-7; 9 bases map to TRBD1. The CDR3 is 15 amino acids. V lost 3 bases, J lost 3 bases, and 6 bases stayed unmatched. CDR1 and CDR2 (germline): SEHNR, FQNEAQ (reference sequence). The CDR3 spells CASSFPGQGIYEQYF. CDR3 bases: TGTGCCAGCAGCTTCCCGGGACAGGGTATCTACGAGCAGTACTTC.

This sequence joins TRBV6-6 and TRBJ1-2, with 7 bases lining up with TRBD1. Germline V lookup: CDR1 MNHNY, CDR2 SVGAGI (reference sequence). V was clipped by 5 bases and J by 8 bases; unmatched bases: 8. The length of the CDR3 is 13 residues. The CDR3 here is CASSTNRGGGYTF. Here the CDR3 DNA reads TGTGCCAGCAGTACCAACAGGGGTGGAGGCTACACCTTC.

The rearrangement links TRBV4-1 to TRBJ2-6, with TRBD2 identical over 7 bases. Germline-derived CDR1 and CDR2 are MGHRA and YSYEKL. The CDR3 length is 17 residues. With V trimmed by 2 bases and J by 3 bases, 7 bases remained unmatched. The CDR3 nucleotides are TGCGCCAGCAGCCAAATGGTCGGGGGGAGTGGGGCCAACGTCCTGACTTTC. It is translated as CASSQMVGGSGANVLTF.

The genes are TRBV28 and TRBJ2-7; 10 positions agree with TRBD2. In germline, CDR1 is MDHEN, CDR2 SYDVKM. V was pared by 2 bases and J by 3 bases, with 7 bases of the junction left unmatched. The CDR3 spans 16 residues. CDR3 DNA: TGTGCCAGCAGTTTAGATAGCGGGAGGAGTTTCTACGAGCAGTACTTC. It translates to CASSLDSGRSFYEQYF.

The chain recombines TRBV14 with TRBJ1-3; 9 nucleotides align to TRBD1. This CDR3 contains 17 residues. Looked up from germline, CDR1 is SGHDN and CDR2 is FVKESK. V dropped 4 bases and J dropped 5; count of bases not matched to a gene: 12. The DNA for the CDR3 is TGTGCCAGCAGCCCAGGGACAGGGAGGGGACCAAGAAACACCATATATTTT. Encoded protein: CASSPGTGRGPRNTIYF.

The rearrangement uses TRBV25-1 and TRBJ2-3; weak D call: TRBD1 (5 bases). This CDR3 is 14 amino acids long. The germline CDR1 and CDR2 sequences are MGHDK and SYGVNS. The V gene lost 0 bases and the J gene lost 2 bases, with 6 bases spanning the gap. The CDR3 loop reads CASSEYRATDTQYF. DNA of the CDR3: TGTGCCAGCAGTGAATACAGGGCCACAGATACGCAGTATTTT.